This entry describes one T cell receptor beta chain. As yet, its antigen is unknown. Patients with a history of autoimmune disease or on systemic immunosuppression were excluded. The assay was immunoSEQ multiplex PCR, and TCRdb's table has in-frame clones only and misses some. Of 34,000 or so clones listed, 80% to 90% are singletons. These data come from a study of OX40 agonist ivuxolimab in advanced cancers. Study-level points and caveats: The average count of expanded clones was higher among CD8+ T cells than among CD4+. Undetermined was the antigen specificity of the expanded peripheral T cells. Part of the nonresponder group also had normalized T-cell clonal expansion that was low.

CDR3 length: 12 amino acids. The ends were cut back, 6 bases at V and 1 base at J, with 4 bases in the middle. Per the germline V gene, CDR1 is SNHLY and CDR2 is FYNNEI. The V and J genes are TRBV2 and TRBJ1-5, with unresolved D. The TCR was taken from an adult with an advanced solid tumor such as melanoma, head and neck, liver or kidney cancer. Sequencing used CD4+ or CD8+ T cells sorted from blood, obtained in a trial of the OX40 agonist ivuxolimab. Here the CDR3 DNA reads TGTGCCAGCAGCAGGAGCAATCAGCCCCAGCATTTT. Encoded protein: CASSRSNQPQHF.